This T cell receptor beta chain was identified during a study of blood T cell repertoires in COVID-19. Using immunoSEQ multiplex PCR, the repertoire was profiled, and TCRdb retains in-frame clones only, with some absent. Of roughly 250,000 clones in the sample, 75% to 85% were seen once. Sample: peripheral blood. The clonotype was recovered from a woman aged 70-85 years with acute or convalescent COVID-19.

The CDR3 coding sequence is TGCGCCAGCAGCCAAGGACAGGGCATGGTCGGGGATGAAAAACTGTTTTTT. This translates into CASSQGQGMVGDEKLFF. This rearrangement joins TRBV4-3 to TRBJ1-4; TRBD1 aligns across 7 bases. Germline V CDR1 and CDR2: LGHNA, YSLEER. CDR3 length: 17 amino acids. V was clipped by 1 base and J by 6 bases; unmatched bases: 11.